These 15 T cell receptor beta chains were sequenced from one sample in a study of T cell clonality in common variable immunodeficiency. Some clones are missing from TCRdb's copy, which holds only in-frame ones; the method was immunoSEQ multiplex PCR. The sample counts tens of thousands of clones, none seen once; the ten largest own about 2.1%. Antigens of these TCRs are unknown. Study-level findings and limits: Common variable immunodeficiency TCR beta sequences reportedly had fewer deletions and N-nucleotide insertions.

What was sequenced was peripheral blood mononuclear cells. The receptors were sampled from a human donor with common variable immunodeficiency.

The DNA read from the CDR3 is TGTGCCAGCAGCTTCGGACTAGCGGGGACATATGAG. Its protein product is CASSFGLAGTYE. The full CDR3 reads CASSFGLAGTYEQFF. The genes are TRBV11-2 and TRBJ2-1, with TRBD2 matching over 12 bases. The missing CDR3 end, 3 residues past where the read stops, is filled in from the germline J gene. Germline trimming cut 3 bases from V and 8 bases from J; bases unmatched to any gene: 5. The CDR3 totals 15 residues. From germline, CDR1 is SGHAT and CDR2 FQNNGV.

In this sample, this clone turned up many times. Read data end 3 residues before the CDR3 end; the end is taken from the germline J gene. This sequence joins TRBV7-8 and TRBJ2-7, with 11 bases matching TRBD1. Germline V gene lookup returns CDR1 SGHVS and CDR2 FQNEAQ. V shed 4 bases and J 6 bases; nucleotides not matched to a gene: 5. The CDR3 extends over 14 amino acids. The CDR3 bases that were read are TGTGCCAGCAGCTCGGGACAGGGGGGCTCCGAG. Translated, it gives CASSSGQGGSE. The whole CDR3 protein reads CASSSGQGGSEQYF.

This clone came up a few times. Coverage ceases 3 residues before the CDR3 finishes, and the germline J gene fills in the end. Other DNA sequences in this sample translate to the same CDR3. The rearrangement links TRBV5-1 to TRBJ1-1, with TRBD1 matching over 8 bases. This CDR3 region has 15 residues. The V gene's germline CDR1 is SGHRS and CDR2 YFSETQ. The chain's CDR3 is CASSLSPWTGRIAFF. Incomplete CDR3 DNA: TGCGCCAGCAGCTTATCCCCCTGGACAGGGCGAATA.

This clone was recorded at least ten times. Read coverage stops 3 residues before the CDR3 terminus; the germline J gene supplies the remainder. V usage is TRBV10-1 and J usage is TRBJ2-3, with a tentative D call TRBD1 (6 bases). The CDR3 runs to 15 residues. The germline V gene has CDR1 WNHNN and CDR2 SYGVQD (reference sequence). The DNA read from the CDR3 is TGCGCCAGCAGTGACCTAGAGGGGGACATCGAAACG. It translates to CASSDLEGDIET. The full-length CDR3 reads as CASSDLEGDIETQYF.

This clone was observed many times. The CDR3 is cut off 3 residues early in the read; its end comes from the germline J gene. This rearrangement joins TRBV6-2 or TRBV6-3 to TRBJ2-7; D is undetermined. This CDR3 spans 11 amino acids. Per germline, CDR1 MNHEY and CDR2 SVGEGT. V gave up 7 bases and J gave up 0 bases, with 4 bases separating them. The CDR3 DNA, read in part, is TGTGCCAGCACCAACTCCTACGAG. Its protein is CASTNSYE. The full CDR3 sequence reads CASTNSYEQYF.

This clone was counted at least ten times. The DNA ends 3 residues before the CDR3 does, and the rest of the CDR3 is filled in from the germline J gene. The rearrangement links TRBV20-1 to TRBJ1-1; possibly TRBD1 for D (6 bases). Trimming took off 5 bases at V and 0 bases at J, with 16 bases between the two ends. Germline CDR1 is DFQATT and CDR2 is SNEGSKA (reference sequence). This CDR3 is 15 amino acids long. CDR3 sequence: CSASRQGPLNTEAFF. CDR3 bases read: TGCAGTGCTTCCCGCCAGGGGCCTCTGAACACTGAA.

This clone was seen many times. The read ends 3 residues shy of where the CDR3 ends; the end is completed using the germline J gene. The chain carries TRBV5-1 and TRBJ2-7, with TRBD1 identical over 7 bases. Germline V CDR1 and CDR2: SGHRS, YFSETQ. With V trimmed by 4 bases and J by 2 bases, 9 bases remained unmatched. The CDR3 runs to 15 residues. The covered CDR3 bases are TGCGCCAGCAGCCCGAGAGGGGGACAGACCTACGAG. Amino acids: CASSPRGGQTYE. In full, the CDR3 is CASSPRGGQTYEQYF.

This clone was recorded at least ten times. With the read ending 3 residues before the CDR3 end, the germline J gene is used to fill in that end. The gene calls are TRBV10-3 and TRBJ1-6, with 7 bases fitting TRBD1. The CDR3 totals 14 residues. Germline trimming cut 11 bases from V and 9 bases from J; bases unmatched to any gene: 13. Germline lookup yields CDR1 ENHRY and CDR2 SYGVKD. The DNA read from the CDR3 is TGTGCCTCTCTAACAGGGGAAGGGAGTTCACCC. This translates into CASLTGEGSSP. The whole CDR3 is CASLTGEGSSPLHF.

This clone came up many times. The CDR3 end is not reached by the read, which stops 3 residues before it; the germline J gene fills it in. This chain joins TRBV2 and TRBJ2-3, with a weak D call TRBD1 (5 bases). In germline, CDR1 is SNHLY, CDR2 FYNNEI. The CDR3 contains 12 residues. Trimming stripped 4 bases from V and 7 bases from J, with 9 bases between. CDR3 DNA (partial): TGTGCCAGCAGTGCTCAGGGTTATACG. Translating gives CASSAQGYT. The full CDR3 protein is CASSAQGYTQYF.

This clone was seen repeatedly, ten times or more. From the germline J gene comes the end of the CDR3, since the read stops 3 residues before it. The gene calls are TRBV6-1 and TRBJ2-7, with TRBD2 as a possible D gene (6 bases). The CDR3 consists of 12 residues. Per the germline V gene, CDR1 is MNHNS and CDR2 is SASEGT. Between the trimmed V and J ends, which lost 0 bases and 6 bases, there was a span of 6 bases. CDR3 bases read: TGTGCCAGCAGTGAAGCGGGGGGCGAG. Protein sequence: CASSEAGGE. From start to end, the CDR3 is CASSEAGGEQYF.

In its sample, this clone was seen a few times. The read falls 3 residues short of the CDR3 end, and the missing part is taken from the germline J gene. The V call is TRBV20-1, the J call TRBJ1-5, with D perhaps TRBD1 (5 bases). The CDR3 runs to 14 residues. Per germline, CDR1 DFQATT and CDR2 SNEGSKA (reference sequence). Trimming took 1 base from V and 1 from J, leaving 8 bases between them. The chain's CDR3 is CSARAGVSNQPQHF. The part of the CDR3 DNA that was read is TGCAGTGCTAGAGCGGGGGTAAGCAATCAGCCC.

This clone came up many times. The chain's CDR3 is CASSLATASGTDTQYF. Partial CDR3 DNA: TGTGCCAGCAGCTTAGCGACTGCTAGTGGCACAGATACG. The genes are TRBV7-6 and TRBJ2-3; D is ambiguous. The sequenced fragment ends 3 residues before the CDR3 boundary, so the rest is inferred from the germline J gene. Germline values: CDR1 SGHVS, CDR2 FNYEAQ. V was clipped by 0 bases and J by 1 base, with 11 bases between them. The CDR3 length is 16 residues.

This clone was picked up many times. The CDR3 end lies 3 residues beyond the end of the read and is filled in from the germline J gene. V gene TRBV5-5 combines with J gene TRBJ2-7; 8 nucleotides agree with TRBD1. The trim removed 3 bases at V and 5 bases at J, leaving 10 bases unmatched. The CDR3 is 15 amino acids. Germline CDR1 and CDR2: SGHKS and YYEKEE (reference sequence). The sequenced part of the CDR3 DNA is TGTGCCAGCAGCTCTCTAAGGACAGGGAAGGACGAG. It is translated as CASSSLRTGKDE. From start to end, the CDR3 is CASSSLRTGKDEQYF.

Relative to its sample, this clone is medium-sized. The read is 3 residues too short to cover the CDR3 end, so that end is filled in from the germline J gene. The rearrangement uses TRBV7-2 and TRBJ1-2; tentative D call: TRBD1 (5 bases). This CDR3 is built from 10 residues. The germline gives CDR1 SGHTA, CDR2 FQGNSA. CDR3 loop: CASGRGGYTF. The DNA read from the CDR3 is TGTGCCAGCGGTCGGGGGGGC.

There are many counts of this clone. The read stops 3 residues short of the end of the CDR3; the missing end is completed from the germline J gene. The rearrangement links TRBV12-3 or TRBV12-4 to TRBJ1-2; 9 nucleotides agree with TRBD1. V shed 1 base and J 7 bases; nucleotides not matched to a gene: 10. The CDR3 has 16 residues. The CDR3: CASSLEAGTGIGGYTF. CDR3 bases read: TGTGCCAGCAGTTTAGAAGCGGGGACAGGGATCGGTGGC.